This T cell receptor beta chain was sequenced for a study of cytomegalovirus exposure and HLA in healthy donors. General observations from the study: TCR beta sequences reportedly predicted the HLA-A and HLA-B alleles of most subjects accurately. In a later analysis, donors in an Asian-associated ancestry cluster reportedly had fewer N-insertions in productive TCRs than the cohort mean. Researchers counted around 160 TCR beta chains as cytomegalovirus-associated.

On this clone itself: Its antigen is not identified.

The CDR3 consists of 15 residues. Looked up from germline, CDR1 is SNHLY and CDR2 is FYNNEI. V was pared by 5 bases and J by 5 bases, with 10 bases of the junction left unmatched. The primer mix had 60 Vbeta and 13 Jbeta primers. Profiled with immunoSEQ multiplex PCR; TCRdb holds only in-frame clones, not every one. The sample records approximately 160,000 clones, 68% being singletons. This sequence originates from a man in his fifties in good health and CMV-seronegative. J is TRBJ1-2 and V is TRBV2; 8 bases line up with TRBD1. Source material: PBMCs. The CDR3 DNA sequence: TGTGCCAGCAGTTCCCGAGACAGGGGAGGATATGGCTACACCTTC. This sequence encodes CASSSRDRGGYGYTF.